The 26 T cell receptor beta chains in this list originate from one sample, sequenced in a study of blood T cells in healthy people across ages. The second PCR ran about 6 to 11 cycles with a sample-barcoded 5' primer and J-beta primers. TCRdb passed the 5' RACE reads through MiXCR, listing each CDR3 protein once. The sample contains roughly 1,500,000 distinct CDR3 sequences, 34% of which appear only once. Material for sequencing was blood. All receptors come from a young woman in good health.

V usage is TRBV11-1 and J usage is TRBJ2-5, with TRBD2 matching over 8 bases. There are 15 residues in the CDR3. After removal of 5 bases from V and 4 bases from J, the junction contained 9 bases not matched to a gene. Per germline, CDR1 SGHAT and CDR2 FQDESV (reference sequence). The CDR3 DNA is TGTGCCAGCAGCCCCTTGGGCCGGGAGGGAGAGACCCAGTACTTC. It encodes CASSPLGREGETQYF.

This clonotype has a handful of counts. The rearrangement uses TRBV7-3 and TRBJ2-2, with D perhaps TRBD1 (6 bases). CDR3 length equals 14 residues. V shed 1 base and J shed 4 bases, with 7 bases lying between them. Per germline, CDR1 SGHTA and CDR2 FQGTGA. This CDR3 is CASSLIQGTGELFF. The CDR3, as DNA: TGTGCCAGCAGCTTAATACAGGGCACCGGGGAGCTGTTTTTT.

The chain is built from TRBV5-1 and TRBJ2-5; tentatively, D is TRBD2 (5 bases). The J call may not be correct, given that the DNA end is closer to TRBJ2-7. The CDR3 covers 15 residues. CDR1 is SGHRS, CDR2 YFSETQ, per germline. CDR3 sequence (DNA): TGCGCCAGCAGCTTGGTCGCAGAGGGCTTCAACGAGCAGTACTTC. Encoded protein: CASSLVAEGFNEQYF.

This clonotype was seen only a few times. The V gene is TRBV27, the J gene TRBJ2-3; TRBD2 might be the D (6 bases). There are 17 residues in the CDR3. The V gene's germline CDR1 is MNHEY and CDR2 SMNVEV (reference sequence). Trimming removed 3 bases from V and 3 bases from J, with 19 bases in between. The CDR3 spells CASSFQWGSGGTDTQYF. Written as DNA, the CDR3 is TGTGCCAGCAGTTTCCAGTGGGGCTCCGGGGGTACAGATACGCAGTATTTT.

The J gene is TRBJ2-2, the V gene TRBV6-1, with a possible D match to TRBD2 (5 bases). The CDR3 covers 15 residues. V lost 5 bases, J lost 1 base, and 11 bases lay in between. Germline V gene lookup returns CDR1 MNHNS and CDR2 SASEGT. This CDR3 is CASSSGSGNTGELFF. The CDR3, as DNA: TGTGCCAGCAGTTCGGGGTCGGGGAACACCGGGGAGCTGTTTTTT.

This clonotype came up a few times. The chain couples TRBV5-1 to TRBJ2-1; D gene uncertain. The ends were cut back, 4 bases at V and 2 bases at J, with 13 bases in the middle. The CDR3 is made up of 15 amino acids. Germline assignment: CDR1 SGHRS and CDR2 YFSETQ. The CDR3 region is CASSLGNGPYNEQFF. The DNA for the CDR3 is TGCGCCAGCAGCCTGGGGAACGGCCCCTACAATGAGCAGTTCTTC.

In its sample, this clonotype was seen a few times. V is TRBV29-1 and J is TRBJ1-1; D unclear. With 4 bases removed from V and 3 bases from J, the gap between germline ends came to 9 bases. The V gene's germline CDR1 is SQVTM and CDR2 ANQGSEA. The CDR3 is 12 residues long. CDR3 coding DNA: TGCAGCGTTGTTGGCCAGTACACTGAAGCTTTCTTT. Protein: CSVVGQYTEAFF.

This clonotype came up many times. The chain joins TRBV2 to TRBJ2-3; TRBD2 matches at 7 bases. In germline, CDR1 is SNHLY, CDR2 FYNNEI. The CDR3 contains 15 residues. V dropped 8 bases and J dropped 0; count of bases not matched to a gene: 8. CDR3 in amino acids: CASSLAAGSTDTQYF. CDR3 coding DNA: TGTGCCAGCTCTCTCGCAGCGGGGAGCACAGATACGCAGTATTTT.

To note about this clonotype: A much more abundant neighbour one base away suggests this may be a read error. This sequence joins TRBV7-9 and TRBJ2-3; no clear D gene. CDR3 length: 15 amino acids. Looked up from germline, CDR1 is SEHNR and CDR2 is FQNEAQ (reference sequence). The CDR3 DNA reads as TGTGTCAGCAACCCAGTGGGTGAGATCACAGATACGCAGTATTTT. Its protein product is CVSNPVGEITDTQYF.

This clonotype came up a few times. The rearrangement uses TRBV11-2 and TRBJ1-1; D perhaps matches TRBD1 (5 bases). CDR1 SGHAT and CDR2 FQNNGV come from the germline V gene. Between the trimmed V and J ends, which lost 7 bases and 2 bases, there was a span of 17 bases. CDR3 length equals 15 residues. This chain's CDR3 is CASISDGASNTEAFF. The CDR3 DNA reads as TGTGCCAGCATTTCTGACGGGGCTTCTAACACTGAAGCTTTCTTT.

This clonotype has more than one count but fewer than ten. The chain combines TRBV27 with TRBJ1-2; maybe TRBD1 (5 bases). CDR1 and CDR2 (germline): MNHEY, SMNVEV (reference sequence). V was clipped by 4 bases and J by 4 bases, with 16 bases between them. This CDR3 has 15 amino acids. The CDR3 DNA sequence: TGTGCCAGCAGTTCCGACCCAACGGGGACCTATGGCTACACCTTC. This codes for CASSSDPTGTYGYTF.

The chain recombines TRBV20-1 with TRBJ2-5; 8 bases are a match to TRBD1. The junction had 3 bases not matched to a gene; V was cut back by 0 bases and J by 3 bases. This CDR3 region has 14 residues. Germline V gives CDR1 DFQATT, CDR2 SNEGSKA (reference sequence). In nucleotides, the CDR3 is TGCAGTGCTAGAGACAGGACAGGGAAAGAGACCCAGTACTTC. This encodes CSARDRTGKETQYF.

The chain has TRBV25-1 and TRBJ1-2; a weak D match, TRBD1 (5 bases). Germline V gene data show CDR1 as MGHDK and CDR2 as SYGVNS. The ends were cut back, 8 bases at V and 3 bases at J, with 10 bases in the middle. The CDR3 extends over 12 amino acids. The CDR3 reads CASGGWDYGYTF. The DNA for the CDR3 is TGTGCCAGCGGGGGATGGGACTATGGCTACACCTTC.

This clonotype was recorded a few times. This chain uses TRBV5-1 with TRBJ2-3; unclear D gene. The germline CDR1 and CDR2 sequences are SGHRS and YFSETQ. The CDR3 consists of 12 residues. The V and J ends lost 6 bases and 1 base respectively, with 6 bases between them. The CDR3 loop reads CASTHGTDTQYF. CDR3 bases: TGCGCCAGCACCCACGGCACAGATACGCAGTATTTT.

This chain uses TRBV4-1 with TRBJ2-7; D is possibly TRBD1 (5 bases). Trimming removed 4 bases from V and 6 bases from J, with 19 bases in between. The germline CDR1 and CDR2 sequences are MGHRA and YSYEKL. This CDR3 is built from 15 residues. The CDR3 coding sequence is TGCGCCAGCAGCCCCCGTCAAGGGCAAGGGGTCGAGCAGTACTTC. This encodes CASSPRQGQGVEQYF.

The chain is built from TRBV4-1 and TRBJ2-1; D call uncertain. Germline values: CDR1 MGHRA, CDR2 YSYEKL. Trimming took 4 bases from V and 8 from J, leaving 15 bases between them. The CDR3 runs 14 residues. The CDR3 sequence: CASSLQSLEDEQFF. The CDR3, as DNA: TGCGCCAGCAGCCTCCAGAGCCTTGAGGATGAGCAGTTCTTC.

This clonotype was detected a few times. This chain joins TRBV18 and TRBJ2-3, with D hard to call. CDR1 and CDR2 (germline): KGHSH, LQKENI. CDR3 length equals 15 residues. The V gene lost 5 bases and the J gene lost 0 bases, with 12 bases spanning the gap. This chain's CDR3 is CASSGAATSTDTQYF. The CDR3 bases are TGTGCCAGCTCAGGAGCAGCTACTAGCACAGATACGCAGTATTTT.

This clonotype came up a few times. The junction departs from germline at one end; a sequencing error may be responsible. The J gene is TRBJ2-1, the V gene TRBV3-1, with 9 bases identical to TRBD1. Germline V gene sequence: CDR1 LGHDT, CDR2 YNNKEL (reference sequence). The CDR3 runs 19 residues. CDR3 coding DNA: TGTACCAGCAGCCAACCCCGGGACAGGGTCTCCTGGGGCTACAATGAGCAGTTCTTC. This gives the protein CTSSQPRDRVSWGYNEQFF.

This chain uses TRBV20-1 with TRBJ2-1, with a tentative D call TRBD1 (7 bases). From germline, CDR1 is DFQATT and CDR2 SNEGSKA (reference sequence). This CDR3 has 14 residues. V shed 3 bases and J shed 9 bases, with 18 bases lying between them. The CDR3 bases are TGCAGTGCTAGCCGACAGGGAGGATGCGGTGAGCAGTTCTTC. As protein: CSASRQGGCGEQFF.

This clonotype was counted a few times. This chain connects TRBV20-1 to TRBJ2-7; possibly TRBD2 for D (6 bases). Trimming removed 5 bases from V and 0 bases from J, with 14 bases in between. The CDR3 sequence is 14 residues long. Looked up from germline, CDR1 is DFQATT and CDR2 is SNEGSKA (reference sequence). The CDR3 spells CSAGPGLDSYEQYF. DNA of the CDR3: TGCAGTGCTGGACCGGGACTCGACTCCTACGAGCAGTACTTC.

The J gene is TRBJ2-1, the V gene TRBV27, with 12 bases matching TRBD2. The CDR3 covers 15 residues. Unmatched junction bases numbered 8, after V lost 7 bases and J lost 7 bases. The germline V gene encodes CDR1 MNHEY and CDR2 SMNVEV (reference sequence). The CDR3 DNA follows: TGTGCCAGCACCACTGGAACTAGCGGGGGGAATGAGCAGTTCTTC. Residues: CASTTGTSGGNEQFF.

This clonotype was found a few times. The chain carries TRBV27 and TRBJ1-2, with D unclear. Germline V lookup: CDR1 MNHEY, CDR2 SMNVEV (reference sequence). The V end was cut by 2 bases, the J end by 0 bases, with 7 bases between. The CDR3 totals 14 residues. CDR3: CASSLQQANYGYTF. The CDR3 nucleotides are TGTGCCAGCAGTTTACAGCAAGCTAACTATGGCTACACCTTC.

The V gene is TRBV7-9, the J gene TRBJ2-3; maybe TRBD2 (6 bases). The CDR3 has 16 residues. Germline V lookup: CDR1 SEHNR, CDR2 FQNEAQ (reference sequence). Trimming removed 5 bases at V and 0 bases at J, with 15 bases between. The CDR3 region is CASSVRAGLSTDTQYF. The CDR3 nucleotides read TGTGCCAGCAGCGTTCGGGCGGGGCTAAGCACAGATACGCAGTATTTT.

This clonotype was seen a few times. The conserved phenylalanine or tryptophan normally closing the CDR3 is absent here, so this likely arose from a read error. The rearrangement joins TRBV11-1 to TRBJ2-1, with 7 bases that match TRBD2. Trimming cost V 0 bases and J 4 bases; bases outside gene matches: 6. This CDR3 has 16 residues. Germline CDR1 and CDR2: SGHAT and FQDESV (reference sequence). This CDR3 is CASSLARGTLYNEQFV. The CDR3 DNA follows: TGTGCCAGCAGCTTAGCGCGGGGGACGCTTTACAATGAGCAGTTCGTC.

This clonotype was found many times. The chain links TRBV29-1 to TRBJ2-7, with 7 bases matching TRBD2. J was trimmed by 5 bases and V by 3 bases; bases with no gene match: 4. Per germline, CDR1 SQVTM and CDR2 ANQGSEA. The CDR3 contains 12 residues. CDR3 amino acids: CSVEGLADEQYF. In DNA, the CDR3 is TGCAGCGTTGAGGGGCTAGCGGACGAGCAGTACTTC.

This clonotype was counted a few times. As DNA, the CDR3 is TGTGCCAGCATTAACCCCTCAGGGGACGAGCAGTTCTTC. This translates into CASINPSGDEQFF. The J gene is TRBJ2-1, the V gene TRBV27; D might be TRBD1 (6 bases). Germline CDR1 MNHEY, CDR2 SMNVEV (reference sequence). V lost 7 bases and J lost 10, with 17 bases in between. This CDR3 has 13 residues.